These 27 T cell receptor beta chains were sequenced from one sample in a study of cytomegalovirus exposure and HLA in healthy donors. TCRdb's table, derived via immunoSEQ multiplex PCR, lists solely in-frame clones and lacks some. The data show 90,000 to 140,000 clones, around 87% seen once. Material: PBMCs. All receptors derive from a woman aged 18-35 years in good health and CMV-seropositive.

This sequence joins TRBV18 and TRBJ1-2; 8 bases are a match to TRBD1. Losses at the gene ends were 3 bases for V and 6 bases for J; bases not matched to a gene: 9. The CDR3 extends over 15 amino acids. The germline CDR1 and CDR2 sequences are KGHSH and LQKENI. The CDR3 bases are TGTGCCAGCTCACCGGGGACAGGTGGGGTCCATGGCTACACCTTC. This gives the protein CASSPGTGGVHGYTF.

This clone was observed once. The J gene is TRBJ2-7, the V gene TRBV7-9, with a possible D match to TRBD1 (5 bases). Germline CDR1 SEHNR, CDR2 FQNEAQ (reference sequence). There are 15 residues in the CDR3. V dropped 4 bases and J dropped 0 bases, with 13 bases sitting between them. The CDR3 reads CASSYRQSSSYEQYF. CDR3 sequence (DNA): TGTGCCAGCAGCTATCGACAGTCTAGCTCCTACGAGCAGTACTTC.

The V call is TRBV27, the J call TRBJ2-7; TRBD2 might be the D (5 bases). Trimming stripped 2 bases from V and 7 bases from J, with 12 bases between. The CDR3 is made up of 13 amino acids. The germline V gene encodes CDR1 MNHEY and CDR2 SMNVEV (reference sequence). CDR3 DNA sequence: TGTGCCAGCAGTTTAGAGCTAGCTGGGGAGCAGTACTTC. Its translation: CASSLELAGEQYF.

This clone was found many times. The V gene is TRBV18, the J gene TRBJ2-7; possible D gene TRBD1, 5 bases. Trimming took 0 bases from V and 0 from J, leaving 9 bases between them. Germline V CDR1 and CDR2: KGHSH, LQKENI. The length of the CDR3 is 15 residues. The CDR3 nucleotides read TGTGCCAGCTCACCACCGACAGCTGCCTCCTACGAGCAGTACTTC. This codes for CASSPPTAASYEQYF.

Here the CDR3 reads CASGRGPEQYF. CDR3 nucleotide sequence: TGTGCCAGCGGAAGGGGTCCCGAGCAGTACTTC. This rearrangement joins TRBV6-5 to TRBJ2-7, with a weak D call TRBD1 (5 bases). V lost 8 bases, J lost 6 bases, and 11 bases lay in between. The CDR3 length is 11 residues. Germline values: CDR1 MNHEY, CDR2 SVGAGI.

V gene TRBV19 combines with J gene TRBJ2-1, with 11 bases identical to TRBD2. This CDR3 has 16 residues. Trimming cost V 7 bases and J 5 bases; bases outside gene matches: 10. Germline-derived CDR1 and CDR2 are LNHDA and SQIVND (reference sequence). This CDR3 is CASKLRGLAENNEQFF. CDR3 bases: TGTGCCAGTAAGCTTCGGGGACTAGCGGAAAACAATGAGCAGTTCTTC.

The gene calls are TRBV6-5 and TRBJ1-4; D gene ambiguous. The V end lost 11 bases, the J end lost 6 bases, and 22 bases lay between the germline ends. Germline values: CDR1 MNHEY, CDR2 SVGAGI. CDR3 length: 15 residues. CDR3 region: CADYKEKGLYEKLFF. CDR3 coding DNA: TGTGCCGACTACAAGGAAAAGGGTCTATATGAAAAACTGTTTTTT.

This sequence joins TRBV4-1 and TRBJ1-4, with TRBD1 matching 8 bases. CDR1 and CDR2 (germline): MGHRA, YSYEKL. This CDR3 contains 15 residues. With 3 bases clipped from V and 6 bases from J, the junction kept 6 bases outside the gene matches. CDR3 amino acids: CASSQTGAKDEKLFF. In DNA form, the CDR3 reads TGCGCCAGCAGCCAGACAGGGGCGAAGGATGAAAAACTGTTTTTT.

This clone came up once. The DNA for the CDR3 is TGTGCCAGCAGCCGCATCACAGGGGGCACTGAAGCTTTCTTT. It specifies CASSRITGGTEAFF. The chain is built from TRBV6-5 and TRBJ1-1, with 8 bases identical to TRBD1. CDR1 is MNHEY, CDR2 SVGAGI, per germline. The CDR3 has 14 amino acids. J was trimmed by 4 bases and V by 6 bases; bases with no gene match: 7.

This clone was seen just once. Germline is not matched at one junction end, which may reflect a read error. In DNA, the CDR3 is TGTACCAGCGCCCTGGGGGGGGCTGGGTCGTACGAGCAGTACTTC. It encodes CTSALGGAGSYEQYF. This rearrangement joins TRBV5-6 to TRBJ2-7; perhaps TRBD2 as D (7 bases). Germline CDR1 and CDR2: SGHDT and YYEEEE. The CDR3 contains 15 residues.

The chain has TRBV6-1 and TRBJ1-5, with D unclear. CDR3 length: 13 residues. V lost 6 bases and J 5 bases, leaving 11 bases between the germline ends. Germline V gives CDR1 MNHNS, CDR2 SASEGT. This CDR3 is CASRGREYQPQHF. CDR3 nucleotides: TGTGCCAGCAGAGGGAGGGAGTATCAGCCCCAGCATTTT.

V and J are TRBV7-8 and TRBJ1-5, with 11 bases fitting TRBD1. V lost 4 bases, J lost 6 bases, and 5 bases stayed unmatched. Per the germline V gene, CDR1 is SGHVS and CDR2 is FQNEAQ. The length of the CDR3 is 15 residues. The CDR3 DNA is TGTGCCAGCAGCTCCGGACAGGGGGCCGGTCAGCCCCAGCATTTT. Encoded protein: CASSSGQGAGQPQHF.

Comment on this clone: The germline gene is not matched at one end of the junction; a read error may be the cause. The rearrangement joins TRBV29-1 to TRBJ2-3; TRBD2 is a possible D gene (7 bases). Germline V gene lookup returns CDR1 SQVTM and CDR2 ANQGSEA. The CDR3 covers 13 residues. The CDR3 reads CSVKRGGTDTQYF. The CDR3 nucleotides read TGCAGCGTTAAAAGGGGGGGCACGGATACGCAGTATTTT.

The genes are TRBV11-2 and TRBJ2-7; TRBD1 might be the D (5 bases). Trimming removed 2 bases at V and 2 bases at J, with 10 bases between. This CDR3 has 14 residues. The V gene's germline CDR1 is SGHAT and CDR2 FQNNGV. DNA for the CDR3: TGTGCCAGCAGCTTACAGACAGTTACCTACGAGCAGTACTTC. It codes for CASSLQTVTYEQYF.

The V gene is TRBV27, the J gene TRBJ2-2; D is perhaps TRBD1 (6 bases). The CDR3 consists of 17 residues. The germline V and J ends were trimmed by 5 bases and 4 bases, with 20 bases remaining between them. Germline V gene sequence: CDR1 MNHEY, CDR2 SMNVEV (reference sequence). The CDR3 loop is CASSPPRTARLTGELFF. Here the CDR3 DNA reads TGTGCCAGCAGTCCTCCCCGGACAGCAAGACTCACCGGGGAGCTGTTTTTT.

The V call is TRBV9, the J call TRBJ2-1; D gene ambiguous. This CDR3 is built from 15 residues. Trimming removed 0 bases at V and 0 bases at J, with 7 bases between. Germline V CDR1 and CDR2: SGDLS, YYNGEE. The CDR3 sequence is CASSVGTSSYNEQFF. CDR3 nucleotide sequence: TGTGCCAGCAGCGTAGGCACCAGCTCCTACAATGAGCAGTTCTTC.

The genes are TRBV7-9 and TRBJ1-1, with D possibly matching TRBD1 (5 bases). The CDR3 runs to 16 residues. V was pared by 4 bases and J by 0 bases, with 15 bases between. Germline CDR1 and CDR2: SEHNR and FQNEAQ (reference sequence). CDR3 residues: CASSSSPGLMNTEAFF. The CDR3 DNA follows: TGTGCCAGCAGCTCGAGTCCGGGACTCATGAACACTGAAGCTTTCTTT.

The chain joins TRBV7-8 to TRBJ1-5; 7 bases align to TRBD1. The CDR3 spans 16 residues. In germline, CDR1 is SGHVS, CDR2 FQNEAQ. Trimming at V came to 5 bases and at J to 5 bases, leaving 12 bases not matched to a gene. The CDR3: CASSNLKGGKDQPQHF. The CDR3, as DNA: TGTGCCAGCAGCAACTTGAAAGGGGGCAAGGATCAGCCCCAGCATTTT.

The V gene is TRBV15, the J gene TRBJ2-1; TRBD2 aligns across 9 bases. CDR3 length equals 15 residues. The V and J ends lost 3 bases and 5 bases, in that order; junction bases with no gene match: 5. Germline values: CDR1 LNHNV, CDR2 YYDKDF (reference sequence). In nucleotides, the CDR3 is TGTGCCACCAGCAGTGAGACTAGCGGAGACAATGAGCAGTTCTTC. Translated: CATSSETSGDNEQFF. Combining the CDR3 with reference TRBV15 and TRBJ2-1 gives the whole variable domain DAMVIQNPRYQVTQFGKPVTLSCSQTLNHNVMYWYQQKSSQAPKLLFHYYDKDFNNEADTPDNFQSRRPNTSFCFLDIRSPGLGDTAMYLCATSSETSGDNEQFFGPGTRLTVL.

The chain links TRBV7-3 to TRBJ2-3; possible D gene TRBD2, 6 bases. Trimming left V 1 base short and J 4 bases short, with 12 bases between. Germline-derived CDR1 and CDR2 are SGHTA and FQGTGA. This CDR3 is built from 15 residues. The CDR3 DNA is TGTGCCAGCAGCTTAAACGGGAGAACCCCAGATACGCAGTATTTT. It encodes CASSLNGRTPDTQYF.

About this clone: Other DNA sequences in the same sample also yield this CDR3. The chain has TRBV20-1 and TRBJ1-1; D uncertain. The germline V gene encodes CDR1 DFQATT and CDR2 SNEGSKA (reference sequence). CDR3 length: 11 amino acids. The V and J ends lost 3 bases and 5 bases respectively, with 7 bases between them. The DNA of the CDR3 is TGCAGTGCTAGGGGAGGGACTGAAGCTTTCTTT. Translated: CSARGGTEAFF.

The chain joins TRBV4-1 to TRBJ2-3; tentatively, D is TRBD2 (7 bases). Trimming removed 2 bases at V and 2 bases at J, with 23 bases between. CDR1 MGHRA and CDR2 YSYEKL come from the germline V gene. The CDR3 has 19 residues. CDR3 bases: TGCGCCAGCAGCCAAAGATGGGGAGGGGGGGCCGGTAACACAGATACGCAGTATTTT. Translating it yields CASSQRWGGGAGNTDTQYF.

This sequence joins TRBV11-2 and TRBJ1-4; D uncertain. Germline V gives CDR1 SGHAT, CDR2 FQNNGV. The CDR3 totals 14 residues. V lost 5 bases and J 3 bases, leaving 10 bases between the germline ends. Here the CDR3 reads CASSPGLANEKLFF. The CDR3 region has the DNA TGTGCCAGCAGCCCTGGACTGGCTAATGAAAAACTGTTTTTT.

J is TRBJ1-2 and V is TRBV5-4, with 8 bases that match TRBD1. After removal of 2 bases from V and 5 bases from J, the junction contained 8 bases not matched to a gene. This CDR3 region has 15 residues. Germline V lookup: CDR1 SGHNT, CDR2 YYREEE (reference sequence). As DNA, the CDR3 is TGTGCCAGCAGCTTTGGCCCACAGGGGGAATATGGCTACACCTTC. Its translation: CASSFGPQGEYGYTF. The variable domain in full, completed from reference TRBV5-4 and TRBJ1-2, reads ETGVTQSPTHLIKTRGQQVTLRCSSQSGHNTVSWYQQALGQGPQFIFQYYREEENGRGNFPPRFSGLQFPNYSSELNVNALELDDSALYLCASSFGPQGEYGYTFGSGTRLTVV.

The CDR3 DNA sequence: TGTGCCAGCAGTAGTATACGGGCCGGGGAGCTGTTTTTT. Its protein is CASSSIRAGELFF. The chain employs TRBV28 and TRBJ2-2; D is ambiguous. Deletions cut 5 bases from V and 6 bases from J, with 10 bases between. This CDR3 spans 13 amino acids. Germline V gene data show CDR1 as MDHEN and CDR2 as SYDVKM.

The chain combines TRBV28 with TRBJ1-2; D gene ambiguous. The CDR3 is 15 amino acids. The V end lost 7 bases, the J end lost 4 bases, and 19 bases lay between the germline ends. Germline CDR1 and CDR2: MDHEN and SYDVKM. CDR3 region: CASIPGGAGSYGYTF. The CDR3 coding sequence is TGTGCCAGCATCCCAGGTGGAGCGGGATCCTATGGCTACACCTTC.

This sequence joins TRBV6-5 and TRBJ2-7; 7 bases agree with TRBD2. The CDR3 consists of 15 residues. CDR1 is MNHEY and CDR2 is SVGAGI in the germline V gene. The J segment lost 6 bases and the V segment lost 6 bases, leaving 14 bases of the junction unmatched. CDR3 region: CASRPKRDRRSEQYF. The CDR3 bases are TGTGCCAGCAGGCCCAAGCGGGACCGGCGGAGCGAGCAGTACTTC.